This T cell receptor (beta chain) stems from a study of CD8 T cells in ankylosing spondylitis. General study points: Matched synovial fluid from ankylosing spondylitis patients was reported to be enriched for disease-linked clones. A motif of roughly 8 highly homologous TCR beta variants was seen as apparently characteristic of ankylosing spondylitis blood. Past research had described some motif variants in reactive arthritis synovial fluid and blood.

From germline, CDR1 is SGDLS and CDR2 YYNGEE. The V and J ends lost 4 bases and 1 base, in that order; junction bases with no gene match: 8. CDR3 length: 16 amino acids. TCRdb independently ran MiXCR on the 5' RACE reads; one entry per CDR3 protein. This sample has over 600,000 distinct CDR3 sequences; under 20% occur once, and the top ten carry under 20%. Details on this clonotype: Its antigen remains unknown.

Material: blood, either unsorted or a sorted T cell fraction (not recorded which). This receptor was obtained from a male donor with ankylosing spondylitis. This chain joins TRBV9 and TRBJ2-3; 8 nucleotides match TRBD2. Here the CDR3 reads CASSKGTSGGTDTQYF. The CDR3 coding sequence is TGTGCCAGCAGCAAAGGGACTAGTGGCGGCACAGATACGCAGTATTTT. Full variable domain (missing parts from reference TRBV9 and TRBJ2-3): DSGVTQTPKHLITATGQRVTLRCSPRSGDLSVYWYQQSLDQGLQFLIQYYNGEERAKGNILERFSAQQFPDLHSELNLSSLELGDSALYFCASSKGTSGGTDTQYFGPGTRLTVL.